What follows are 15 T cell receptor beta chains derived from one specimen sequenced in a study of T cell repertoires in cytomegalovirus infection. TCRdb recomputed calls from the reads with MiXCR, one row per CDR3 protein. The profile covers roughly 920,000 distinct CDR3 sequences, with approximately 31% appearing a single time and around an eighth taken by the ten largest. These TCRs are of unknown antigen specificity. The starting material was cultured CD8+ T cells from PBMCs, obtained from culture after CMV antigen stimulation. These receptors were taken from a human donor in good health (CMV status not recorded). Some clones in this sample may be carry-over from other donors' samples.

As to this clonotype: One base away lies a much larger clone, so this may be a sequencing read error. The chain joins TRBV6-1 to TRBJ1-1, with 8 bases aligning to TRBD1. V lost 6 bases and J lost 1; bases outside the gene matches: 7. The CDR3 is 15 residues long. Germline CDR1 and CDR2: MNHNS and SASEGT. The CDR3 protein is CASRYDRGRNTEAFF. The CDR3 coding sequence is TGTGCCAGCAGATACGACAGGGGAAGGAACACTGAAGCTTTCTTT.

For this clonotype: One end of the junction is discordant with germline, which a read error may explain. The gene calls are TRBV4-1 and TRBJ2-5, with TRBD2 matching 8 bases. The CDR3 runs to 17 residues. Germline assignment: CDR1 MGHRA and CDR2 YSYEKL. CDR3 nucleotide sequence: TGTGCCAGCAGCCAAGATTCTCCAGCGGGGGTTGGCGAGACCCAGTACTTC. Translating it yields CASSQDSPAGVGETQYF.

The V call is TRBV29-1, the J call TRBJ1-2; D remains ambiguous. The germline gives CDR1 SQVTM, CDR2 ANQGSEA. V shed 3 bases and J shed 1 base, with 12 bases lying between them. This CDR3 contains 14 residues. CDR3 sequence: CSVESARFNYGYTF. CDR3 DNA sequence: TGCAGCGTTGAGTCGGCGAGATTTAACTATGGCTACACCTTC.

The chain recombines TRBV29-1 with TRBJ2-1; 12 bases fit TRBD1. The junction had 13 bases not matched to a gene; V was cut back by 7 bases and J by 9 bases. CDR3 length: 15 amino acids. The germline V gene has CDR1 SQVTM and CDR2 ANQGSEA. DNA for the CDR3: TGCAGCGCCGTAATCAGGGACAGGGGGCGCATTGAGCAGTTCTTC. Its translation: CSAVIRDRGRIEQFF.

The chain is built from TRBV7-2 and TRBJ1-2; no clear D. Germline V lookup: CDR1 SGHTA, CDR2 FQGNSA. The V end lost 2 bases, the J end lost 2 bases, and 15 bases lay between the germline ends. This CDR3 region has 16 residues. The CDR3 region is CASSLPSRDQNYGYTF. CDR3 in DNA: TGTGCCAGCAGCTTACCTTCTCGAGACCAGAACTATGGCTACACCTTC.

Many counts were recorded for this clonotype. CDR3 sequence (DNA): TGTGCCAGCAGCTTCGGAGGGGGCCGGTTGGGGCAGTACTTC. It is translated as CASSFGGGRLGQYF. This chain links TRBV7-8 with TRBJ2-7, with D possibly matching TRBD1 (7 bases). This CDR3 is 14 amino acids long. Germline CDR1 is SGHVS and CDR2 is FQNEAQ. Trimming took 3 bases from V and 9 from J, leaving 18 bases between them.

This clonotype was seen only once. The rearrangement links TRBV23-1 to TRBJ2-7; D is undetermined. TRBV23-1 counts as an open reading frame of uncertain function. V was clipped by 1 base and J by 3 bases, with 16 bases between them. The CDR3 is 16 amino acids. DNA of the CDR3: TGCGCCAGCAGTCAATTTCGGACGAAATTTCACTACGAGCAGTACTTC. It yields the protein CASSQFRTKFHYEQYF.

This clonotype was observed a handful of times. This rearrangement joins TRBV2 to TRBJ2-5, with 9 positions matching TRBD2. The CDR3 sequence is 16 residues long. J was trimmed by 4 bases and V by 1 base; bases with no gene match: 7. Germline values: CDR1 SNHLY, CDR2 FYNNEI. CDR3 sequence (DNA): TGTGCCAGCAGTGAAGTGGCGCGGGGGGGCTCAGAGACCCAGTACTTC. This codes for CASSEVARGGSETQYF. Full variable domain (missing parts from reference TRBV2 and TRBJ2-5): EPEVTQTPSHQVTQMGQEVILRCVPISNHLYFYWYRQILGQKVEFLVSFYNNEISEKSEIFDDQFSVERPDGSNFTLKIRSTKLEDSAMYFCASSEVARGGSETQYFGPGTRLLVL.

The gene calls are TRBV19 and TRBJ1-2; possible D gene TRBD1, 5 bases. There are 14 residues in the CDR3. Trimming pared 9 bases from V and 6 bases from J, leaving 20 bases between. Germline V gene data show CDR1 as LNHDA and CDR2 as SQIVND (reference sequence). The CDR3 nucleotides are TGTGCCAGCGGGCAGGGAAGCTTGTGGGATGGCTACACCTTC. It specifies CASGQGSLWDGYTF.

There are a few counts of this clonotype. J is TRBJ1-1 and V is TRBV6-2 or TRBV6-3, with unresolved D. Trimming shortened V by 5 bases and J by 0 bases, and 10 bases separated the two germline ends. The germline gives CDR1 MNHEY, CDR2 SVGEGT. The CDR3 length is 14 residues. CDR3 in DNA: TGTGCCAGCAGTATCAGAGTTGTGAACACTGAAGCTTTCTTT. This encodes CASSIRVVNTEAFF.

The CDR3 DNA sequence: TGTGCCAGCAGTATCAGTTACATGAACACTGAAGCTTTCTTT. Translation gives CASSISYMNTEAFF. The chain couples TRBV12-3 or TRBV12-4 to TRBJ1-1, with unresolved D. There are 14 residues in the CDR3. The V end was cut by 5 bases, the J end by 0 bases, with 10 bases between.

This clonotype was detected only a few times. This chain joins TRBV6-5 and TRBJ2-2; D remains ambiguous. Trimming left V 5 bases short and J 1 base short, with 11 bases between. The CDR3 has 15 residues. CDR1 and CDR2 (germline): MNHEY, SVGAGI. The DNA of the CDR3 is TGTGCCAGCAGTCCTGCGGTCTGGAACACCGGGGAGCTGTTTTTT. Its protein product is CASSPAVWNTGELFF.

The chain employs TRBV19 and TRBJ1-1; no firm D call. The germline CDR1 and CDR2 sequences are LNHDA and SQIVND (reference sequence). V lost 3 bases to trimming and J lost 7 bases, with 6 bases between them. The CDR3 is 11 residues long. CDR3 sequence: CASSMGGEAFF. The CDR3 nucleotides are TGTGCCAGTAGTATGGGCGGTGAAGCTTTCTTT. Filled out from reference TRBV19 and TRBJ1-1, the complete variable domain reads DGGITQSPKYLFRKEGQNVTLSCEQNLNHDAMYWYRQDPGQGLRLIYYSQIVNDFQKGDIAEGYSVSREKKESFPLTVTSAQKNPTAFYLCASSMGGEAFFGQGTRLTVV.

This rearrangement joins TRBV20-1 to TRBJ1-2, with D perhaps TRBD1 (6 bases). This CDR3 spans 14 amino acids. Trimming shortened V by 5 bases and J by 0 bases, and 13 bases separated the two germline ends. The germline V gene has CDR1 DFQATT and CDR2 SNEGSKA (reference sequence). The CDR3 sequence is CSAGGQFTNYGYTF. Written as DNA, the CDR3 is TGCAGTGCTGGAGGACAGTTTACTAACTATGGCTACACCTTC.

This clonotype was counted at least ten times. The CDR3 here is CASSSWGHAVTDTQYF. CDR3 bases: TGTGCCAGCAGCTCCTGGGGACACGCTGTCACAGATACGCAGTATTTT. The V gene is TRBV7-2, the J gene TRBJ2-3, with D perhaps matching TRBD1 (6 bases). Germline V gene data show CDR1 as SGHTA and CDR2 as FQGNSA. V lost 4 bases, J lost 2 bases, and 16 bases lay in between. The CDR3 totals 16 residues. The full variable domain, with the rest looked up from reference TRBV7-2 and TRBJ2-3, is GAGVSQSPSNKVTEKGKDVELRCDPISGHTALYWYRQSLGQGLEFLIYFQGNSAPDKSGLPSDRFSAERTGGSVSTLTIQRTQQEDSAVYLCASSSWGHAVTDTQYFGPGTRLTVL.